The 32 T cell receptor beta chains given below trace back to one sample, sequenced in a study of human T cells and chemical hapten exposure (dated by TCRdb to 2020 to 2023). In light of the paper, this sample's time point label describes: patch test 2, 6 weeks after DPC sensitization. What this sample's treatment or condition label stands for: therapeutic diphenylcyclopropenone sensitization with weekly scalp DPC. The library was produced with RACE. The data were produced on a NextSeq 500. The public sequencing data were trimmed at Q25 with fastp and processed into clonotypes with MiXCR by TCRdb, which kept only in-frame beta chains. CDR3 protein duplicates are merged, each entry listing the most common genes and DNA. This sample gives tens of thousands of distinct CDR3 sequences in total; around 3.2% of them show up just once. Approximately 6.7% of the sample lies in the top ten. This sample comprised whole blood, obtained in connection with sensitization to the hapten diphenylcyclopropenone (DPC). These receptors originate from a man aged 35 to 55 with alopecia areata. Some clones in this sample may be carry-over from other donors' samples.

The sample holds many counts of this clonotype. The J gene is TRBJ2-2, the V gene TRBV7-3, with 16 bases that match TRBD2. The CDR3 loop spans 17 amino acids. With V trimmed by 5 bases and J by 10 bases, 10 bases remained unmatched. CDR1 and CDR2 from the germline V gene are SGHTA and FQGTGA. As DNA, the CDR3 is TGTGCCAGCAGCGGCAAGGGACTAGCGGGGGGGGCCGAGGAGCTGTTTTTT. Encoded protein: CASSGKGLAGGAEELFF.

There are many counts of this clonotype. The CDR3 DNA follows: TGTGCCACCAGCAGTCCGAGAACCAACACCGGGGAGCTGTTTTTT. This translates into CATSSPRTNTGELFF. J is TRBJ2-2 and V is TRBV15; no reliable D call. Deletions cut 3 bases from V and 2 bases from J, with 10 bases between. This CDR3 is built from 15 residues. CDR1 LNHNV and CDR2 YYDKDF come from the germline V gene (reference sequence).

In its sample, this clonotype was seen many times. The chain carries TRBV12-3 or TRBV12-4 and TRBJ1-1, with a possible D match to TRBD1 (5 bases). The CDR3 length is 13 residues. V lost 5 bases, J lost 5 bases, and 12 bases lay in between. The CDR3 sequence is CASSPGLGTEAFF. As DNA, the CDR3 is TGTGCCAGCAGTCCGGGACTGGGAACTGAAGCTTTCTTT.

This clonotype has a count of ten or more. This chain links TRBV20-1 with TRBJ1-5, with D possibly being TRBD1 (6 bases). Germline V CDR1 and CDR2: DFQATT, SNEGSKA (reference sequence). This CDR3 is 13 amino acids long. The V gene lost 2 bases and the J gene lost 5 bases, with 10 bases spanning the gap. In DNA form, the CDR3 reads TGCAGTGCTAGACATGGGGGCGATCAGCCCCAGCATTTT. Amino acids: CSARHGGDQPQHF.

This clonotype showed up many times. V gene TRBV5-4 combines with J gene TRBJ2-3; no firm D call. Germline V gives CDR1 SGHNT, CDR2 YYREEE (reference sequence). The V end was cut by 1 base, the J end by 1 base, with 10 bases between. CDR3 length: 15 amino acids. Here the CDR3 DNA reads TGTGCCAGCAGCTTGAGGGCAGGTGGCACAGATACGCAGTATTTT. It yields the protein CASSLRAGGTDTQYF.

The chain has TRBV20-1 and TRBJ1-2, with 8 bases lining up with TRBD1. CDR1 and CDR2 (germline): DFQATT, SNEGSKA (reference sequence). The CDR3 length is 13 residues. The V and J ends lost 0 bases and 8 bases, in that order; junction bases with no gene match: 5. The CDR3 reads CSARDGQGLGYTF. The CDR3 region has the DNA TGCAGTGCTAGAGATGGACAGGGTCTCGGCTACACCTTC.

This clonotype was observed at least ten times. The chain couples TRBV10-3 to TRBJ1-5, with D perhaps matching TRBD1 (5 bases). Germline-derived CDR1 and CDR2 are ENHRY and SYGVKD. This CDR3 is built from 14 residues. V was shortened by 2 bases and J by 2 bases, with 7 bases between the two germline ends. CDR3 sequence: CAISERGGNQPQHF. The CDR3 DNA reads TGTGCCATCAGTGAGAGGGGCGGCAATCAGCCCCAGCATTTT.

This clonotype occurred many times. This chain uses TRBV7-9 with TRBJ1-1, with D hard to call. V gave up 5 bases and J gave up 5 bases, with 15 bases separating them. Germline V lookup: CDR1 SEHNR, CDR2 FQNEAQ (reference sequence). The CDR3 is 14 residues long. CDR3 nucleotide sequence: TGTGCCAGCAGCCGTATAGAGGGAGGGACTGAAGCTTTCTTT. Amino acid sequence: CASSRIEGGTEAFF.

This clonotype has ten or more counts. The DNA of the CDR3 is TGCAGTGCTAGGCCCCCAAGGGGAGCGAACACTGAAGCTTTCTTT. Translating it yields CSARPPRGANTEAFF. The rearrangement uses TRBV20-1 and TRBJ1-1; tentatively, D is TRBD1 (5 bases). The CDR3 contains 15 residues. V lost 3 bases and J 1 base, leaving 15 bases between the germline ends. CDR1 and CDR2 from the germline V gene are DFQATT and SNEGSKA (reference sequence).

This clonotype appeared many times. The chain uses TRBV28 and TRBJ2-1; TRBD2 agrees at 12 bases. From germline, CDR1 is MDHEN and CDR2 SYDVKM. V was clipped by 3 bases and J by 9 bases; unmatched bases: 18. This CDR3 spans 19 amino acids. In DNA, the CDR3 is TGTGCCAGCAGTTTTAACCCGGTTCGTTCTAGCGGGAGGGCCGGTGAGCAGTTCTTC. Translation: CASSFNPVRSSGRAGEQFF.

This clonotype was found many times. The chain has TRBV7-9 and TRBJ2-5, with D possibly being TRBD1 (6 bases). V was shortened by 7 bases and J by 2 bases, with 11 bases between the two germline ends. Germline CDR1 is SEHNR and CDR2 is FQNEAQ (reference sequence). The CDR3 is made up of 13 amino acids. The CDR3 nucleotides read TGTGCCAGCACCGAGGACAGACAAGAGACCCAGTACTTC. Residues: CASTEDRQETQYF.

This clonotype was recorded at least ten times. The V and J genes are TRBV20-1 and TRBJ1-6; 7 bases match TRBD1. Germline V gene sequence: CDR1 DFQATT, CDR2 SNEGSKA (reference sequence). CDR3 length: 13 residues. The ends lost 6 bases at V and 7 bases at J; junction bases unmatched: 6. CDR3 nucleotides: TGCAGTGCGGAACAGGGGCGGAATTCACCCCTCCACTTT. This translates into CSAEQGRNSPLHF.

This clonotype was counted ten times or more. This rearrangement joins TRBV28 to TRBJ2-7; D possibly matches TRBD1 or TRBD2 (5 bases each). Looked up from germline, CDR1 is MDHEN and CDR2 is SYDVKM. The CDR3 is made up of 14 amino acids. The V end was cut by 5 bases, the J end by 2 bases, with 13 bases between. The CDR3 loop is CASSPRGPAYEQYF. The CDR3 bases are TGTGCCAGCAGTCCGAGGGGACCTGCCTACGAGCAGTACTTC.

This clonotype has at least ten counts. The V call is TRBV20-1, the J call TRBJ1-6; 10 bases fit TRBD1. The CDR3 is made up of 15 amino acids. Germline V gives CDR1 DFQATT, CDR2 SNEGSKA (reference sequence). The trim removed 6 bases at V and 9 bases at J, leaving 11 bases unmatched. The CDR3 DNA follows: TGCAGTGCATCCCCGGGACAGGGGCTTTTTTCACCCCTCCACTTT. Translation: CSASPGQGLFSPLHF.

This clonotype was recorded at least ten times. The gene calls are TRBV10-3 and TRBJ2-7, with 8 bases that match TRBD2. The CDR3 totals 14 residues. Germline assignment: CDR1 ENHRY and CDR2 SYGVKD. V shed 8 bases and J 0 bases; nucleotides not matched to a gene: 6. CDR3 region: CAIRGSGSSYEQYF. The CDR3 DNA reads TGTGCCATCCGAGGGAGCGGGAGCTCCTACGAGCAGTACTTC.

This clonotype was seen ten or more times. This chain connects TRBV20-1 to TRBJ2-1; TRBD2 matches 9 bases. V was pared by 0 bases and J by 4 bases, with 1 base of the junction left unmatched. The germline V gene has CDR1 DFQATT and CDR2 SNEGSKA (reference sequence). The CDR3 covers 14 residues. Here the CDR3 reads CSARDLAGYNEQFF. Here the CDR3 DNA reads TGCAGTGCTAGAGATCTAGCGGGATACAATGAGCAGTTCTTC.

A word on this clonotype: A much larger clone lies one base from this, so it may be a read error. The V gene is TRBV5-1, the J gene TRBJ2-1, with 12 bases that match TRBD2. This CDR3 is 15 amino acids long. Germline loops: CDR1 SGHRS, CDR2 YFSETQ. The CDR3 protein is CASSSTSGSTGERFF. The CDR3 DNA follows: TGCGCCAGCAGCTCGACTAGCGGGAGTACGGGTGAGCGGTTCTTC.

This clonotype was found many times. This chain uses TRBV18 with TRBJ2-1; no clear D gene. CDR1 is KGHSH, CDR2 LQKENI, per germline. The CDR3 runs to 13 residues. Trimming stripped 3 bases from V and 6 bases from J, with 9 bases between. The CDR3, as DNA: TGTGCCAGCTCACCTATGCTAGTCAATGAGCAGTTCTTC. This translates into CASSPMLVNEQFF.

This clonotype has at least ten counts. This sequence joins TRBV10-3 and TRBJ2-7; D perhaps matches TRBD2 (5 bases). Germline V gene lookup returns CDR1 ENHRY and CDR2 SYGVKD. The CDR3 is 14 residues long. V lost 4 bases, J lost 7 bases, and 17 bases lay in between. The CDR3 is CAISGGGPTGEQYF. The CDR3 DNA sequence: TGTGCCATCAGTGGGGGTGGTCCTACGGGGGAGCAGTACTTC.

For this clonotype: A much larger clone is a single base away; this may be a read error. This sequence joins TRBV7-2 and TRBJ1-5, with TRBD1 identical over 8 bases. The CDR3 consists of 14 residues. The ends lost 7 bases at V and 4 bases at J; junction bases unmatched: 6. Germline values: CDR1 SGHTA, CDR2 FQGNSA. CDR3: CASTPTGENQPQHF. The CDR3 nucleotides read TGTGCCAGCACCCCGACAGGGGAGAATCAGCCCCAGCATTTT.

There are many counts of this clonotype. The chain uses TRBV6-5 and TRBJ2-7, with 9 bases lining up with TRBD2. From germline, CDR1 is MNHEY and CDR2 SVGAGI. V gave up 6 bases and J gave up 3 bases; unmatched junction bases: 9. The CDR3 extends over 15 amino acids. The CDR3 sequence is CASRGGSGSVYEQYF. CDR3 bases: TGTGCCAGCAGAGGGGGTAGCGGGAGTGTCTACGAGCAGTACTTC.

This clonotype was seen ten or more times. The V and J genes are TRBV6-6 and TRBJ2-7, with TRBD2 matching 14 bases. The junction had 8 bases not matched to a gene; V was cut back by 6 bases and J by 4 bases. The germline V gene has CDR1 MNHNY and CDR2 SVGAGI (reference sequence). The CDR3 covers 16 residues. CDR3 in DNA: TGTGCCAGCAGCCTCGGGACTAGCGGGAGAGGGTACGAGCAGTACTTC. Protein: CASSLGTSGRGYEQYF.

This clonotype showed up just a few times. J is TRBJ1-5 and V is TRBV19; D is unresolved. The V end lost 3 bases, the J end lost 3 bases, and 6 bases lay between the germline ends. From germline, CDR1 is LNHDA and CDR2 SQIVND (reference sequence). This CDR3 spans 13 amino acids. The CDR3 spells CASSIGYNQPQHF. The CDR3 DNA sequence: TGTGCCAGTAGTATCGGTTACAATCAGCCCCAGCATTTT.

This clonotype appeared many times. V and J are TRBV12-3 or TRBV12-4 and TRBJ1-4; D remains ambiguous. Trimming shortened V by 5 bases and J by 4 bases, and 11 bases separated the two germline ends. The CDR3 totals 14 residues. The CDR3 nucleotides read TGTGCCAGCAGTCCACAGAGTCTTAATGAAAAACTGTTTTTT. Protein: CASSPQSLNEKLFF.

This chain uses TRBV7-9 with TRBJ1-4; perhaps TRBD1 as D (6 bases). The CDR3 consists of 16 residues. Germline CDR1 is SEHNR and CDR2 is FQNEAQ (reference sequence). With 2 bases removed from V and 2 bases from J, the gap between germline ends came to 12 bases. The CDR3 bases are TGTGCCAGCAGCTTAACAGGGTTGGGTACTAATGAAAAACTGTTTTTT. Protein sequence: CASSLTGLGTNEKLFF. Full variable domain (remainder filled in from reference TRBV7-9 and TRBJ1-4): DTGVSQNPRHKITKRGQNVTFRCDPISEHNRLYWYRQTLGQGPEFLTYFQNEAQLEKSRLLSDRFSAERPKGSFSTLEIQRTEQGDSAMYLCASSLTGLGTNEKLFFGSGTQLSVL.

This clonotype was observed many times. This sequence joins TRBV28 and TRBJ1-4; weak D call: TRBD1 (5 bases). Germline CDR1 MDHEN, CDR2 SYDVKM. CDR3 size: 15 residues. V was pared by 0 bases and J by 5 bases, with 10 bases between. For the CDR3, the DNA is TGTGCCAGCAGTTTATGGGGACTGCCGAATGAAAAACTGTTTTTT. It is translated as CASSLWGLPNEKLFF. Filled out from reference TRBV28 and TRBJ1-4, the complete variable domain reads DVKVTQSSRYLVKRTGEKVFLECVQDMDHENMFWYRQDPGLGLRLIYFSYDVKMKEKGDIPEGYSVSREKKERFSLILESASTNQTSMYLCASSLWGLPNEKLFFGSGTQLSVL.

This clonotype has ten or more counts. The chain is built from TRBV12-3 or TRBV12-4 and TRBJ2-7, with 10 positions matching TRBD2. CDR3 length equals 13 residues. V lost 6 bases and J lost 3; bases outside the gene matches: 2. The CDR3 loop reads CASRPSGSYEQYF. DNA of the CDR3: TGTGCCAGCAGACCTAGCGGGAGCTACGAGCAGTACTTC.

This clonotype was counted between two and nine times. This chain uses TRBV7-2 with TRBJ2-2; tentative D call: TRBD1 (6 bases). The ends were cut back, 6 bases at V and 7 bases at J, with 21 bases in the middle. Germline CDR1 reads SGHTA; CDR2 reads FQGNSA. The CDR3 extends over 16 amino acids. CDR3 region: CASRPPGNTGLGELFF. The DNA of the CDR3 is TGTGCCAGCAGACCACCCGGGAACACAGGGCTCGGGGAGCTGTTTTTT.

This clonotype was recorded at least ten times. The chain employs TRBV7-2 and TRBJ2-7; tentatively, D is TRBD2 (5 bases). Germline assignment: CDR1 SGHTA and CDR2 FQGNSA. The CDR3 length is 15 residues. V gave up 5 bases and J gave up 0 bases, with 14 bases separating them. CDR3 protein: CASSPITLGSYEQYF. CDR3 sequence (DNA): TGTGCCAGCAGCCCTATCACACTAGGCTCCTACGAGCAGTACTTC.

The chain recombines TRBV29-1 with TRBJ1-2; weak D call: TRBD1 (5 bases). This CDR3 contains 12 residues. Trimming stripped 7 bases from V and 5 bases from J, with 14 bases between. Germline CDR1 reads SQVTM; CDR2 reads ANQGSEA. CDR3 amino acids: CSAPLEGYGYTF. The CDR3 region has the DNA TGCAGCGCCCCGTTGGAGGGGTATGGCTACACCTTC.

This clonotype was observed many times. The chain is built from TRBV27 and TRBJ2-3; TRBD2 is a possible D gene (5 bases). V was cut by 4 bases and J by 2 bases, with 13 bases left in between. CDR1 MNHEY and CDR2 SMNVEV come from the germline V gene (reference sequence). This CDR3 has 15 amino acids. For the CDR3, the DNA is TGTGCCAGCAGTTCAAGGACTCAGACCACAGATACGCAGTATTTT. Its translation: CASSSRTQTTDTQYF.

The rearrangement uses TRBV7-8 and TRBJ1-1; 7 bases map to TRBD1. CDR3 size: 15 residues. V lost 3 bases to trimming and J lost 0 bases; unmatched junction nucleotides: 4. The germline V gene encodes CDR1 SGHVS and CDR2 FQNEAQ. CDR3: CASSLGQLLNTEAFF. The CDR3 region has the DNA TGTGCCAGCAGCTTGGGACAGCTATTGAACACTGAAGCTTTCTTT.